This T cell receptor (beta chain) originates from a study of tumor-infiltrating lymphocytes in primary liver carcinoma. Both RNA and DNA were isolated together from around 20-30 mg of bulk tissue that had not been sorted. As to this clonotype: Germline is not matched at one junction end, which may reflect a read error.

Germline-derived CDR1 and CDR2 are SEHNR and FQNEAQ (reference sequence). This CDR3 spans 18 amino acids. A primer matching the constant region was used to make TCR beta cDNA from 450 to 550 ng of total RNA. For TCR beta, libraries were produced by three nested multiplex PCR rounds using slightly modified ARM-PCR. TRBV1-TRBV30 forward primers paired with a C-beta reverse primer were used in the first two PCR rounds, which ran about 11 cycles each. TCRdb re-called the multiplex PCR reads through MiXCR, storing one row per CDR3 protein. The sample holds 20,000 to 30,000 distinct CDR3 sequences; roughly 80% are singletons and the top ten take approximately 46%.

The source is a man in his forties with primary liver carcinoma and hepatitis B virus infection. The chain has TRBV7-9 and TRBJ2-5; 9 bases align to TRBD2. The specimen sequenced was liver tumor tissue from sampling region 3. Subset: tumor region T3, left-lateral pole. CDR3 nucleotides: TGTGCCAGCAGCTCACTGGAGACTAGCGGAGGGTACCAAGGGACCCAGTACTTC. Its translation: CASSSLETSGGYQGTQYF.